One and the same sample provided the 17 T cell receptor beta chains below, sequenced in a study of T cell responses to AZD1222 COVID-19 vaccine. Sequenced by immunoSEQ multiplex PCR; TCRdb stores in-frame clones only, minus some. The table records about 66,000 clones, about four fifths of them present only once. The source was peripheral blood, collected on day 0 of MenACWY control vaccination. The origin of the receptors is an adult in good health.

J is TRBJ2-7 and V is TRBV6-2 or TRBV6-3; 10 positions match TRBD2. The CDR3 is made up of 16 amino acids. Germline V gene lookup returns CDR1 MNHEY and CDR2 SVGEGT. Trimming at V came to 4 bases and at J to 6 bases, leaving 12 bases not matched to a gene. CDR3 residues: CASSLFGTSVSGEQYF. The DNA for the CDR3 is TGTGCCAGCAGTTTGTTCGGGACTAGCGTCTCGGGCGAGCAGTACTTC.

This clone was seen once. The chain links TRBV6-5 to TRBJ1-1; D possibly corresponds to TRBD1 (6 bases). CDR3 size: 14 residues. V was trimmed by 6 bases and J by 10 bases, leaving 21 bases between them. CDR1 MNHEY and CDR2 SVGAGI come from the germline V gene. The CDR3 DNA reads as TGTGCCAGCAGCCTAGGCATATGGGGGCCCGGAGCTTTCTTT. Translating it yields CASSLGIWGPGAFF.

CDR3 coding DNA: TGTGCCAGTAGTATACAATTTTCGTTGGGGCTCAATGAGCAGTTCTTC. This codes for CASSIQFSLGLNEQFF. The genes are TRBV19 and TRBJ2-1, with D possibly TRBD1 on 5 matching bases. This CDR3 is built from 16 residues. Trimming shortened V by 2 bases and J by 6 bases, and 17 bases separated the two germline ends. Germline CDR1 LNHDA, CDR2 SQIVND (reference sequence).

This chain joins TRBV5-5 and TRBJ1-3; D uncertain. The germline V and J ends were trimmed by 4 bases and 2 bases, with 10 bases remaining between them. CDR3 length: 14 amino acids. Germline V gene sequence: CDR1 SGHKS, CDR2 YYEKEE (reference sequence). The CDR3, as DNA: TGTGCCAGCAGCGTGACCGGCGCTGGAAACACCATATATTTT. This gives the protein CASSVTGAGNTIYF. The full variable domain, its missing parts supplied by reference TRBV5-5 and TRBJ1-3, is DAGVTQSPTHLIKTRGQQVTLRCSPISGHKSVSWYQQVLGQGPQFIFQYYEKEERGRGNFPDRFSARQFPNYSSELNVNALLLGDSALYLCASSVTGAGNTIYFGEGSWLTVV.

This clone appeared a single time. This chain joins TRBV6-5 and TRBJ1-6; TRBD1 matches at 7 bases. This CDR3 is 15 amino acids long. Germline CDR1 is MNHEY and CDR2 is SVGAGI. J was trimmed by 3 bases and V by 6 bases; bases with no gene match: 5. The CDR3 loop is CASSGRDSYNSPLHF. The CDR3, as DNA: TGTGCCAGCAGCGGAAGGGACAGCTATAATTCACCCCTCCACTTT.

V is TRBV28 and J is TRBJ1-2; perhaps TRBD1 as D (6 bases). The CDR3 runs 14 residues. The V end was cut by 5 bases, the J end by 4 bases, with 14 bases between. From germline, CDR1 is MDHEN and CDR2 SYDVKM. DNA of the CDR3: TGTGCCAGCAGTCTAGGACAGCCATCCTATGGCTACACCTTC. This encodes CASSLGQPSYGYTF.

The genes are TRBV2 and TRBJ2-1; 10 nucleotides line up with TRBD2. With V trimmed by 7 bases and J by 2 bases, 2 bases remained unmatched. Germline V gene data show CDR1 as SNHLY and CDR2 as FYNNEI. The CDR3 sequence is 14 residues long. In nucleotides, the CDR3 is TGTGCCAGCAAGCGGGAGGGTACCTACAATGAGCAGTTCTTC. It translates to CASKREGTYNEQFF.

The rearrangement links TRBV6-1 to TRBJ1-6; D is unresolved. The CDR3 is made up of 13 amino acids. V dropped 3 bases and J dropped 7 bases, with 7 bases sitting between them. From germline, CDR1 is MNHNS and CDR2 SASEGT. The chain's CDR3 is CASSDGYNSPLHF. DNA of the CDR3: TGTGCCAGCAGTGATGGGTACAATTCACCCCTCCACTTT.

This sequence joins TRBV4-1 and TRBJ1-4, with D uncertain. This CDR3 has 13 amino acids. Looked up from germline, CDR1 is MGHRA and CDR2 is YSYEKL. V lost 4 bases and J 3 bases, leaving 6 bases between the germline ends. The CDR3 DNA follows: TGCGCCAGCAGCCGGGCGGCTAATGAAAAACTGTTTTTT. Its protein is CASSRAANEKLFF.

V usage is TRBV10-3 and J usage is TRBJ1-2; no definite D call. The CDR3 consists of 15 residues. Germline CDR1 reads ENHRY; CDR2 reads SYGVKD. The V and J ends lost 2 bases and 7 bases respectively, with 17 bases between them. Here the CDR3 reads CAISEAGVLFGGYTF. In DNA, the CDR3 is TGTGCCATCAGTGAGGCTGGGGTCCTTTTTGGTGGCTACACCTTC.

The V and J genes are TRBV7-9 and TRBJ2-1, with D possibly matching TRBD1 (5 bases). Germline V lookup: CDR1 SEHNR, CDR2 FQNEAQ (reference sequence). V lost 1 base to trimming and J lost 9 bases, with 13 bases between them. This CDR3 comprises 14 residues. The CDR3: CASSLVAGYSEQFF. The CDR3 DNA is TGTGCCAGCAGCTTAGTCGCAGGGTATAGTGAGCAGTTCTTC.

CDR3 DNA: TGTGCCAGCAGCGGGGACCGAGAAAGGCCCACAGATACGCAGTATTTT. Translated: CASSGDRERPTDTQYF. The rearrangement joins TRBV7-2 to TRBJ2-3, with D perhaps matching TRBD1 or TRBD2 (5 bases each). The CDR3 totals 16 residues. With 5 bases removed from V and 2 bases from J, the gap between germline ends came to 17 bases. The germline V gene encodes CDR1 SGHTA and CDR2 FQGNSA.

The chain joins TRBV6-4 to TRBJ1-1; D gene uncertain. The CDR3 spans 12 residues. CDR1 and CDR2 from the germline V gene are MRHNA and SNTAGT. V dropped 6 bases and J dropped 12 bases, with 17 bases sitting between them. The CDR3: CASRSGGRGTFF. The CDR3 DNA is TGTGCCAGCAGATCCGGAGGGAGAGGAACTTTCTTT.

CDR3 nucleotides: TGTGCCAGCAGCTTACTTTTACAGGGGCCCACTGAAGCTTTCTTT. This gives the protein CASSLLLQGPTEAFF. The rearrangement uses TRBV7-2 and TRBJ1-1; 7 bases are shared with TRBD1. The CDR3 has 15 residues. Germline loops: CDR1 SGHTA, CDR2 FQGNSA. Trimming removed 2 bases from V and 4 bases from J; junction bases left unmatched: 7.

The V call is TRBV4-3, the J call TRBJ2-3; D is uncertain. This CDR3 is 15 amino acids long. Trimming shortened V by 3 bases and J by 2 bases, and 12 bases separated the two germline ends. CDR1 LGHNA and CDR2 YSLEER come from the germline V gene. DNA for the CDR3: TGCGCCAGCAGCCACTCTAACAACCCCACAGATACGCAGTATTTT. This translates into CASSHSNNPTDTQYF.

The CDR3 region has the DNA TGTGCCAGCAGCTTAGACAGGGTCCGTGGCTACACCTTC. Its translation: CASSLDRVRGYTF. This chain uses TRBV7-9 with TRBJ1-2; tentatively, D is TRBD1 (6 bases). The CDR3 has 13 residues. Germline V gene data show CDR1 as SEHNR and CDR2 as FQNEAQ (reference sequence). The V gene lost 1 base and the J gene lost 7 bases, with 10 bases spanning the gap.

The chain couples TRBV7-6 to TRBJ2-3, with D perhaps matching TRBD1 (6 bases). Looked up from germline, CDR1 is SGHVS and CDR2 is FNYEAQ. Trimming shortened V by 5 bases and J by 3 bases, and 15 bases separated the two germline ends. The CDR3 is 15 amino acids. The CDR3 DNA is TGTGCCAGCAGCCGCAGGGGTGGGGAGACAGATACGCAGTATTTT. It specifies CASSRRGGETDTQYF.